These 24 T cell receptor beta chains were sequenced from one sample in a study of T cell responses to AZD1222 COVID-19 vaccine. Profiled with immunoSEQ multiplex PCR; TCRdb holds only in-frame clones, not every one. The data contain around 91,000 clones, roughly 84% of them singletons. Source: peripheral blood, taken on day 0 of AZD1222 vaccination. Receptors originate from an adult in good health.

The chain carries TRBV5-4 and TRBJ1-1, with 9 positions matching TRBD1. With V trimmed by 5 bases and J by 1 base, 3 bases remained unmatched. This CDR3 is built from 14 residues. From germline, CDR1 is SGHNT and CDR2 YYREEE (reference sequence). CDR3 sequence (DNA): TGTGCCAGCAGTAAGGGACAGGGGAACACTGAAGCTTTCTTT. This sequence encodes CASSKGQGNTEAFF.

V usage is TRBV10-3 and J usage is TRBJ2-5; TRBD2 matches 9 bases. The CDR3 sequence is 15 residues long. The V segment lost 3 bases and the J segment 0 bases; nucleotides outside the gene matches: 2. CDR1 is ENHRY, CDR2 SYGVKD, per germline. The DNA of the CDR3 is TGTGCCATCAGTGATGCGGGGGGGAACCAAGAGACCCAGTACTTC. Amino acid sequence: CAISDAGGNQETQYF.

This sequence joins TRBV19 and TRBJ2-1; TRBD2 agrees at 8 bases. The CDR3 extends over 15 amino acids. V shed 2 bases, J shed 4 bases, and the junction held 4 bases outside the gene matches. Germline values: CDR1 LNHDA, CDR2 SQIVND (reference sequence). CDR3 DNA sequence: TGTGCCAGTAGTATAACTAGCGGACATTACAATGAGCAGTTCTTC. Translating gives CASSITSGHYNEQFF.

This clone was picked up one time. This chain links TRBV6-5 with TRBJ2-5; the match to TRBD2 covers 8 bases. J gave up 2 bases and V 7 bases, and 9 bases lay outside the gene matches. CDR1 and CDR2 from the germline V gene are MNHEY and SVGAGI. CDR3 length: 15 amino acids. The CDR3 loop is CASISGASGQETQYF. CDR3 coding DNA: TGTGCCAGCATCTCGGGGGCTAGCGGGCAAGAGACCCAGTACTTC.

The rearrangement uses TRBV5-4 and TRBJ2-5, with 13 bases lining up with TRBD2. The CDR3 covers 17 residues. The germline V gene has CDR1 SGHNT and CDR2 YYREEE (reference sequence). V lost 10 bases, J lost 5 bases, and 17 bases stayed unmatched. CDR3 nucleotides: TGTGCCGCAACCCCCCGACGACTAGCGGGGGGCGGGGAGACCCAGTACTTC. Translating gives CAATPRRLAGGGETQYF. Combining the CDR3 with reference TRBV5-4 and TRBJ2-5 gives the whole variable domain ETGVTQSPTHLIKTRGQQVTLRCSSQSGHNTVSWYQQALGQGPQFIFQYYREEENGRGNFPPRFSGLQFPNYSSELNVNALELDDSALYLCAATPRRLAGGGETQYFGPGTRLLVL.

The gene calls are TRBV19 and TRBJ2-3; weak D call: TRBD1 (5 bases). This CDR3 has 15 residues. V lost 4 bases to trimming and J lost 3 bases, with 14 bases between them. The germline V gene has CDR1 LNHDA and CDR2 SQIVND (reference sequence). CDR3 bases: TGTGCCAGTAGTAGAATAGGGGCTCCGACAGATACGCAGTATTTT. Amino acid sequence: CASSRIGAPTDTQYF.

This chain connects TRBV6-2 or TRBV6-3 to TRBJ1-2; D may be TRBD1 (5 bases). CDR1 is MNHEY and CDR2 is SVGEGT in the germline V gene. The V and J ends lost 2 bases and 4 bases respectively, with 8 bases between them. The length of the CDR3 is 13 residues. CDR3 region: CASSYGGFYGYTF. DNA of the CDR3: TGTGCCAGCAGTTACGGGGGGTTCTATGGCTACACCTTC.

The chain combines TRBV5-4 with TRBJ1-5, with D unresolved. Germline-derived CDR1 and CDR2 are SGHNT and YYREEE (reference sequence). The CDR3 extends over 13 amino acids. Trimming pared 0 bases from V and 4 bases from J, leaving 5 bases between. DNA for the CDR3: TGTGCCAGCAGCTTGGGTGTAAATCAGCCCCAGCATTTT. As protein: CASSLGVNQPQHF.

This clone was picked up a small number of times. CDR3 sequence reads: CASSPQGADDYGYTF. The CDR3 DNA sequence: TGCGCCAGCAGCCCTCAGGGGGCAGACGACTATGGCTACACCTTC. The V gene is TRBV5-1, the J gene TRBJ1-2; 8 bases are a match to TRBD1. This CDR3 contains 15 residues. Unmatched junction bases numbered 8, after V lost 4 bases and J lost 3 bases. Germline assignment: CDR1 SGHRS and CDR2 YFSETQ.

The chain employs TRBV28 and TRBJ2-7; no clear D. Trimming stripped 6 bases from V and 4 bases from J, with 10 bases between. Germline CDR1 is MDHEN and CDR2 is SYDVKM. The CDR3 spans 12 residues. CDR3: CASRPPGYEQYF. CDR3 nucleotide sequence: TGTGCCAGCAGACCTCCTGGGTACGAGCAGTACTTC.

The rearrangement links TRBV29-1 to TRBJ2-7; the D call may be TRBD1 or TRBD2 (5 bases each). The germline gives CDR1 SQVTM, CDR2 ANQGSEA. V was clipped by 4 bases and J by 6 bases, with 10 bases between them. The CDR3 totals 11 residues. CDR3 region: CSVARAGEQYF. In DNA form, the CDR3 reads TGCAGCGTTGCCAGGGCGGGCGAGCAGTACTTC.

The chain employs TRBV7-2 and TRBJ1-5; maybe TRBD1 (6 bases). CDR1 and CDR2 from the germline V gene are SGHTA and FQGNSA. V was cut by 1 base and J by 0 bases, with 10 bases left in between. The CDR3 is 16 residues long. This CDR3 is CASSLGQGFSNQPQHF. In nucleotides, the CDR3 is TGTGCCAGCAGCTTAGGCCAGGGGTTTAGCAATCAGCCCCAGCATTTT.

The rearrangement uses TRBV19 and TRBJ1-5, with D possibly matching TRBD1 (5 bases). The V and J ends lost 6 bases and 7 bases respectively, with 16 bases between them. This CDR3 region has 14 residues. Germline CDR1 LNHDA, CDR2 SQIVND (reference sequence). The CDR3 DNA follows: TGTGCCAGTAGCGTTCAGGGACTTGGACAGCCCCAGCATTTT. This sequence encodes CASSVQGLGQPQHF.

The gene calls are TRBV5-1 and TRBJ2-5; 8 positions match TRBD2. Germline V lookup: CDR1 SGHRS, CDR2 YFSETQ. Trimming removed 4 bases from V and 1 base from J; junction bases left unmatched: 9. This CDR3 is 16 amino acids long. The CDR3 here is CASSPGASGLQETQYF. In DNA form, the CDR3 reads TGCGCCAGCAGCCCTGGGGCTAGCGGGCTCCAAGAGACCCAGTACTTC.

The chain couples TRBV24-1 to TRBJ2-5; TRBD1 matches 8 bases. From germline, CDR1 is KGHDR and CDR2 SFDVKD. This CDR3 is 17 amino acids long. Losses at the gene ends were 1 base for V and 1 base for J; bases not matched to a gene: 7. CDR3 sequence reads: CATSDFVDRVGQETQYF. CDR3 sequence (DNA): TGTGCCACCAGTGATTTTGTGGACAGGGTAGGCCAAGAGACCCAGTACTTC.

The chain has TRBV9 and TRBJ2-6; the match to TRBD2 covers 12 bases. This CDR3 has 18 residues. The germline CDR1 and CDR2 sequences are SGDLS and YYNGEE. Losses at the gene ends were 3 bases for V and 0 bases for J; bases not matched to a gene: 4. In DNA form, the CDR3 reads TGTGCCAGCAGCGCCCCTAGCGGGAGGGTCTCTGGGGCCAACGTCCTGACTTTC. Protein sequence: CASSAPSGRVSGANVLTF.

The V gene is TRBV10-3, the J gene TRBJ2-7; 8 positions match TRBD1. The length of the CDR3 is 14 residues. The germline CDR1 and CDR2 sequences are ENHRY and SYGVKD. The V and J ends lost 6 bases and 6 bases, in that order; junction bases with no gene match: 10. Written as DNA, the CDR3 is TGTGCCATCAGCCCACCCGGGACAGGTGGCGAGCAGTACTTC. Amino acid sequence: CAISPPGTGGEQYF.

V and J are TRBV5-1 and TRBJ1-2, with D uncertain. In germline, CDR1 is SGHRS, CDR2 YFSETQ. Deletions cut 1 base from V and 2 bases from J, with 9 bases between. This CDR3 has 14 residues. CDR3 bases: TGCGCCAGCAGCTTGTCGCTGGGAAACTATGGCTACACCTTC. Its translation is CASSLSLGNYGYTF.

The V gene is TRBV19, the J gene TRBJ1-5, with D possibly being TRBD1 (5 bases). V was shortened by 4 bases and J by 4 bases, with 11 bases between the two germline ends. Germline loops: CDR1 LNHDA, CDR2 SQIVND (reference sequence). This CDR3 spans 14 amino acids. The CDR3 coding sequence is TGTGCCAGTAGTAGTCCTCGACAGAATCAGCCCCAGCATTTT. Translation: CASSSPRQNQPQHF.

This chain links TRBV19 with TRBJ1-5; D uncertain. The CDR3 runs to 14 residues. With 5 bases removed from V and 2 bases from J, the gap between germline ends came to 10 bases. Germline V gene sequence: CDR1 LNHDA, CDR2 SQIVND (reference sequence). CDR3 DNA sequence: TGTGCCAGTAGTTTAATAACAGGCAATCAGCCCCAGCATTTT. Amino acid sequence: CASSLITGNQPQHF.

J is TRBJ1-5 and V is TRBV6-5; D remains unclear. The CDR3 spans 15 residues. Trimming shortened V by 2 bases and J by 0 bases, and 8 bases separated the two germline ends. CDR1 is MNHEY, CDR2 SVGAGI, per germline. The CDR3 loop is CASSYRALSNQPQHF. CDR3 DNA sequence: TGTGCCAGCAGTTACAGGGCCCTTAGCAATCAGCCCCAGCATTTT.

The chain couples TRBV7-9 to TRBJ2-5, with 8 bases identical to TRBD1. V shed 7 bases and J 0 bases; nucleotides not matched to a gene: 7. The CDR3 extends over 15 amino acids. From germline, CDR1 is SEHNR and CDR2 FQNEAQ (reference sequence). The CDR3 here is CASNSPTGDQETQYF. CDR3 coding DNA: TGTGCCAGCAACTCCCCGACAGGGGACCAAGAGACCCAGTACTTC.

This clone appeared a single time. The chain employs TRBV19 and TRBJ2-7; D unresolved. From germline, CDR1 is LNHDA and CDR2 SQIVND (reference sequence). The CDR3 length is 13 residues. Trimming left V 7 bases short and J 0 bases short, with 10 bases between. CDR3 sequence reads: CASTPGPSYEQYF. The CDR3 nucleotides read TGTGCCAGTACCCCCGGGCCCTCCTACGAGCAGTACTTC.

The chain carries TRBV9 and TRBJ1-2; possible D gene TRBD1, 6 bases. The CDR3 length is 15 residues. V was cut by 0 bases and J by 0 bases, with 9 bases left in between. Germline lookup yields CDR1 SGDLS and CDR2 YYNGEE. The chain's CDR3 is CASSVAGQTNYGYTF. CDR3 DNA: TGTGCCAGCAGCGTAGCAGGACAGACTAACTATGGCTACACCTTC.